This section outlines one TCR beta chain sequence together with its context. What it recognizes is unknown. The data were obtained in a study of cytomegalovirus exposure and HLA in healthy donors. Study-level results: Relative to equally common others, HLA-associated TCR beta chains showed greater clonal expansion in a later analysis. Follow-up analysis later connected one missense variant in DCLRE1C with trimming of TCR beta V- and J-genes.

Researchers ran the PCR with 60 Vbeta and 13 Jbeta primers. Profiled with immunoSEQ multiplex PCR; TCRdb holds only in-frame clones, not every one. The sample consists of 130,000 or so clones, roughly 80% of them appearing once. From germline, CDR1 is SEHNR and CDR2 FQNEAQ (reference sequence). V lost 2 bases, J lost 5 bases, and 6 bases lay in between. This CDR3 spans 13 amino acids. Sequencing input: PBMCs. The rearrangement links TRBV7-9 to TRBJ2-2; no clear D gene. The receptor was derived from a young man in good health and CMV-seronegative. Here the CDR3 DNA reads TGTGCCAGCAGCTTACAGATTACCGGGGAGCTGTTTTTT. Translating gives CASSLQITGELFF.